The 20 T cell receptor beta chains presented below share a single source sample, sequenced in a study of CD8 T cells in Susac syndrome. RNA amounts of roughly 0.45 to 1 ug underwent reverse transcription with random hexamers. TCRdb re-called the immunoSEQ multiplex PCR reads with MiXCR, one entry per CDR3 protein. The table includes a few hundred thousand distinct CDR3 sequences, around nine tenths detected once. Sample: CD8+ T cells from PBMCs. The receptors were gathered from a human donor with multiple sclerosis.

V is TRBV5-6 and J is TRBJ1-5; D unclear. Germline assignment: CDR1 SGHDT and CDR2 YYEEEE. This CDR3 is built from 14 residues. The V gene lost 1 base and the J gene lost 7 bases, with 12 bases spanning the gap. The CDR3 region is CASSLSGLPQPQHF. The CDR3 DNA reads TGTGCCAGCAGCTTGTCAGGCCTGCCCCAGCCCCAGCATTTT.

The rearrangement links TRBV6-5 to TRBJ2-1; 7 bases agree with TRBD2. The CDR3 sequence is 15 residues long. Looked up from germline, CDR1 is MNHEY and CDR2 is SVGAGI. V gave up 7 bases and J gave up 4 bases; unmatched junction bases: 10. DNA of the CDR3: TGTGCCAGCACCGAATCGGGAGGAGGTTACAATGAGCAGTTCTTC. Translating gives CASTESGGGYNEQFF.

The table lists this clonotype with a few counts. As DNA, the CDR3 is TGTGCCAGCGCTAGGGGCTTTACAACCTACGAGCAGTACTTC. Its translation is CASARGFTTYEQYF. This chain links TRBV7-2 with TRBJ2-7; TRBD1 might be the D (5 bases). Germline V lookup: CDR1 SGHTA, CDR2 FQGNSA. The V and J ends lost 8 bases and 2 bases respectively, with 16 bases between them. This CDR3 is 14 amino acids long.

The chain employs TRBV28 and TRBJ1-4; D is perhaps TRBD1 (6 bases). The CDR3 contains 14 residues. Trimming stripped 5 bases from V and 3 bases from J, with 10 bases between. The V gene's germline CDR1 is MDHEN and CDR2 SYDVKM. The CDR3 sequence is CASSLRQANEKLFF. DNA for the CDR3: TGTGCCAGCAGTCTCCGACAGGCTAATGAAAAACTGTTTTTT.

The CDR3 protein is CASLFTPGTTYGYTF. Here the CDR3 DNA reads TGTGCCAGTCTTTTCACCCCGGGGACTACCTATGGCTACACCTTC. The chain carries TRBV19 and TRBJ1-2, with TRBD1 as a possible D gene (5 bases). The germline V gene has CDR1 LNHDA and CDR2 SQIVND (reference sequence). V shed 8 bases and J shed 4 bases, with 20 bases lying between them. The CDR3 consists of 15 residues.

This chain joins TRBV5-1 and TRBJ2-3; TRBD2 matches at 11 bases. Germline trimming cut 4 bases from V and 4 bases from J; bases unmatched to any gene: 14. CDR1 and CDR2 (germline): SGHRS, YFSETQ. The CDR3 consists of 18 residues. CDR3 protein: CASSPPSGGLHGADTQYF. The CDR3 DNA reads TGCGCCAGCAGCCCACCTAGCGGGGGGCTTCACGGAGCAGATACGCAGTATTTT.

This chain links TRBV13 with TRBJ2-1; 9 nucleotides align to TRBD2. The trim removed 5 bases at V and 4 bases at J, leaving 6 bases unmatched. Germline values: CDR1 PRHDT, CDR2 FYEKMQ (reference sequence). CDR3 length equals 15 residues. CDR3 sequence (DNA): TGTGCCAGCAGCCCCATAGCGGGAGTTTACAATGAGCAGTTCTTC. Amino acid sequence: CASSPIAGVYNEQFF.

CDR3 DNA sequence: TGTGCCAGTAGTATCGGACCCAACACTGAAGCTTTCTTT. This gives the protein CASSIGPNTEAFF. The rearrangement uses TRBV19 and TRBJ1-1; D call uncertain. The CDR3 has 13 residues. V lost 3 bases, J lost 2 bases, and 7 bases lay in between. The germline CDR1 and CDR2 sequences are LNHDA and SQIVND (reference sequence).

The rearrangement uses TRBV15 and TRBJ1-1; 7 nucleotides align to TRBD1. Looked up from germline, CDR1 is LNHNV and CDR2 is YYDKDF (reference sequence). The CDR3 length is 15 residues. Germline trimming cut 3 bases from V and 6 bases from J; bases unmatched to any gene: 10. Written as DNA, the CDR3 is TGTGCCACCAGCAGGAAAGGGGGCGTGTTCGCTGAAGCTTTCTTT. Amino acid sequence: CATSRKGGVFAEAFF. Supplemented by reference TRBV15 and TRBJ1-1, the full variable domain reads DAMVIQNPRYQVTQFGKPVTLSCSQTLNHNVMYWYQQKSSQAPKLLFHYYDKDFNNEADTPDNFQSRRPNTSFCFLDIRSPGLGDTAMYLCATSRKGGVFAEAFFGQGTRLTVV.

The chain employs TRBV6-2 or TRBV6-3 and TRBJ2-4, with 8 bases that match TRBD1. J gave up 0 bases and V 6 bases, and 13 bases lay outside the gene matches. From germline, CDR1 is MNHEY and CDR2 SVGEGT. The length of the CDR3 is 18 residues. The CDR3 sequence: CASSHVTGARLAKNIQYF. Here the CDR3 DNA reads TGTGCCAGCAGCCACGTGACAGGGGCCCGACTAGCCAAAAACATTCAGTACTTC.

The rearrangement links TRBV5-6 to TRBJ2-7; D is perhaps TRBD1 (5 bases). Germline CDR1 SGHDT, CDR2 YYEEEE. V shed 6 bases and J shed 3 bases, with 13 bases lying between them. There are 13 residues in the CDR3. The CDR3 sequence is CASKYGTGYEQYF. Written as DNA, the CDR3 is TGTGCCAGCAAATACGGAACAGGCTACGAGCAGTACTTC.

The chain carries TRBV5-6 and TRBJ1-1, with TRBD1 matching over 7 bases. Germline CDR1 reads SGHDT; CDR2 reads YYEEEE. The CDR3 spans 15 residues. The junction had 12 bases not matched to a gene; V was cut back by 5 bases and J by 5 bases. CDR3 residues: CASSETTGAGTEAFF. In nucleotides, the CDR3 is TGTGCCAGCAGTGAGACCACAGGGGCTGGGACTGAAGCTTTCTTT.

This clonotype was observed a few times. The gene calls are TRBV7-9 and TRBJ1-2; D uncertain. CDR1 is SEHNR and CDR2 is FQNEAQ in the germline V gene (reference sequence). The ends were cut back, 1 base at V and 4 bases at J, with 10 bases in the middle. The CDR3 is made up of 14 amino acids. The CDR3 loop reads CASSLGPGGYGYTF. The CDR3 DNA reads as TGTGCCAGCAGCTTAGGTCCCGGCGGCTATGGCTACACCTTC. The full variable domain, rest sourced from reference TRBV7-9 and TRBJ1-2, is DTGVSQNPRHKITKRGQNVTFRCDPISEHNRLYWYRQTLGQGPEFLTYFQNEAQLEKSRLLSDRFSAERPKGSFSTLEIQRTEQGDSAMYLCASSLGPGGYGYTFGSGTRLTVV.

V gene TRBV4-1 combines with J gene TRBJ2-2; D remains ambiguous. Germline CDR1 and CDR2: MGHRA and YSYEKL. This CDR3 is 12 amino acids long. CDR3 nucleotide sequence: TGCGCAATACGGACGAACACCGGGGAGCTGTTTTTT. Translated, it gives CAIRTNTGELFF.

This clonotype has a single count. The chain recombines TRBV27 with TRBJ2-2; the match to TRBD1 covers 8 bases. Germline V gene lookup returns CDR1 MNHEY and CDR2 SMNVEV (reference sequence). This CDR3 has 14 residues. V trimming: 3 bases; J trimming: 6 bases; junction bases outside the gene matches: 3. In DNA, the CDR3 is TGTGCCAGCAGTTTTGGACAGGGCTCCGGGGAGCTGTTTTTT. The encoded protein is CASSFGQGSGELFF.

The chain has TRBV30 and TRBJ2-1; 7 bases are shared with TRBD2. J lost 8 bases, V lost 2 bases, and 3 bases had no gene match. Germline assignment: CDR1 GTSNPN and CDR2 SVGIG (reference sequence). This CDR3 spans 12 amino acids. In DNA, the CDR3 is TGTGCCTGGAGTCCCGGGAGGTATGAGCAGTTCTTC. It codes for CAWSPGRYEQFF.

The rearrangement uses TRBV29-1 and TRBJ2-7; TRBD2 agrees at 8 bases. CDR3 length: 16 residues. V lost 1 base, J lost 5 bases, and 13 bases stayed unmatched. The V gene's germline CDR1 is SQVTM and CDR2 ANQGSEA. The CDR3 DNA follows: TGCAGCGTTGAAGGTGTTCTAGCGGGCCGGCCCCACGAGCAGTACTTC. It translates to CSVEGVLAGRPHEQYF.

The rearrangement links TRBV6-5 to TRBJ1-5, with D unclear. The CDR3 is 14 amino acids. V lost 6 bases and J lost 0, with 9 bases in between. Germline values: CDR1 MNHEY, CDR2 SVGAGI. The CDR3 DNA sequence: TGTGCCAGCAGGGTAGGGATTAGCAATCAGCCCCAGCATTTT. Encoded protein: CASRVGISNQPQHF.

The chain's CDR3 is CASSATSVDEQYF. The CDR3 DNA reads TGTGCCAGCAGCGCGACTAGCGTTGATGAGCAGTACTTC. The chain recombines TRBV9 with TRBJ2-7; TRBD2 matches at 8 bases. The V segment lost 3 bases and the J segment 7 bases; nucleotides outside the gene matches: 6. Germline CDR1 and CDR2: SGDLS and YYNGEE. The CDR3 contains 13 residues. The full variable domain, completed using reference TRBV9 and TRBJ2-7, is DSGVTQTPKHLITATGQRVTLRCSPRSGDLSVYWYQQSLDQGLQFLIQYYNGEERAKGNILERFSAQQFPDLHSELNLSSLELGDSALYFCASSATSVDEQYFGPGTRLTVT.

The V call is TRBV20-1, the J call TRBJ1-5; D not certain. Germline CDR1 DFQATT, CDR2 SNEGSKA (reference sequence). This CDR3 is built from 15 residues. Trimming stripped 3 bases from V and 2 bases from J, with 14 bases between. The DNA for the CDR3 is TGCAGTGCTAGGATGGTGGCGGCGGGCAATCAGCCCCAGCATTTT. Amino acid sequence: CSARMVAAGNQPQHF.